This T cell receptor beta chain came from a study of patients and donors after allogeneic stem cell transplantation. Germline assignment: CDR1 MNHEY and CDR2 SVGAGI. CDR3 length: 14 residues. Trimming took off 5 bases at V and 2 bases at J, with 13 bases between the two ends. TCRdb fed the RT-PCR reads into MiXCR, producing one record per CDR3 protein. The sample contains tens of thousands of distinct CDR3 sequences, 45% to 50% of which appear only once. The origin of this receptor is a human donor who was either an allogeneic HSCT recipient or a stem cell or donor lymphocyte infusion donor (not recorded which). It is not recorded whose cells these are; they may come from a transplant donor. The chain uses TRBV6-5 and TRBJ2-7; D remains unclear. Sequenced material: blood, either unsorted or a sorted T cell fraction (not recorded which). CDR3 nucleotides: TGTGCCAGCAGTAGAGTGGCCCAAGCCTACGAGCAGTACTTC. This encodes CASSRVAQAYEQYF.